This passage covers 27 T cell receptor beta chains from one sample sequenced in a study of T cells after yellow fever vaccination (dated by TCRdb to between 2018 and 2020). The treatment or condition label here, explained by the study, means: live attenuated yellow fever vaccine strain. Receptor libraries were prepared by 5' RACE. TCRdb shows the sequencer as Illumina HiSeq 2500. TCRdb handled the public reads itself, with Q25 trimming in fastp and clone calling in MiXCR, and kept productive beta chains. All rows with the same CDR3 protein become a single entry with the most common DNA and genes. Recorded for this sample are 550,000 to 750,000 distinct CDR3 sequences; approximately 12% of them occurred a single time. About 14% of the sample belongs to the ten largest clones. The specimen was PBMCs, collected on the day of the yellow fever booster vaccination. These receptors were collected from a man between 25 and 39 years old who received the YFV17D yellow fever vaccine.

Written as DNA, the CDR3 is TGTGCCAGCAGCCGATGGGTCGGGGGGCAGGACACTGAAGCTTTCTTT. The encoded protein is CASSRWVGGQDTEAFF. V and J are TRBV7-9 and TRBJ1-1, with TRBD1 as a possible D gene (6 bases). The germline V gene has CDR1 SEHNR and CDR2 FQNEAQ (reference sequence). The CDR3 consists of 16 residues. V gave up 5 bases and J gave up 3 bases, with 19 bases separating them. Using reference TRBV7-9 and TRBJ1-1 for the parts outside the CDR3, the full variable domain is DTGVSQNPRHKITKRGQNVTFRCDPISEHNRLYWYRQTLGQGPEFLTYFQNEAQLEKSRLLSDRFSAERPKGSFSTLEIQRTEQGDSAMYLCASSRWVGGQDTEAFFGQGTRLTVV.

This clonotype has more than one count but fewer than ten. The chain links TRBV28 to TRBJ2-5, with a tentative D call TRBD1 (6 bases). The V end was cut by 3 bases, the J end by 2 bases, with 10 bases between. CDR1 is MDHEN, CDR2 SYDVKM, per germline. This CDR3 contains 14 residues. In DNA form, the CDR3 reads TGTGCCAGCAGTTTGTTGGACAGACAAGAGACCCAGTACTTC. This codes for CASSLLDRQETQYF.

This clonotype was picked up a small number of times. The chain joins TRBV18 to TRBJ2-7; 13 bases are shared with TRBD2. The CDR3 is 21 residues long. Germline values: CDR1 KGHSH, CDR2 LQKENI. J lost 3 bases, V lost 4 bases, and 21 bases had no gene match. The CDR3 DNA follows: TGTGCCAGCTCACGGGACGGGGGAGGACTAGCGGGAGCTCCCCAAGTCTACGAGCAGTACTTC. Its translation is CASSRDGGGLAGAPQVYEQYF.

The rearrangement links TRBV20-1 to TRBJ1-5; TRBD1 might be the D (5 bases). The CDR3 is 14 amino acids. Per germline, CDR1 DFQATT and CDR2 SNEGSKA (reference sequence). Trimming shortened V by 6 bases and J by 0 bases, and 12 bases separated the two germline ends. This CDR3 is CSAQQANSNQPQHF. CDR3 bases: TGCAGTGCCCAACAGGCTAATAGCAATCAGCCCCAGCATTTT.

This clonotype was counted between two and nine times. The chain has TRBV12-3 or TRBV12-4 and TRBJ2-3; tentatively, D is TRBD2 (6 bases). This CDR3 comprises 17 residues. Trimming took off 4 bases at V and 4 bases at J, with 21 bases between the two ends. CDR3 protein: CASSSRGSGPFPDTQYF. The CDR3 region has the DNA TGTGCCAGCAGTTCCCGGGGGAGCGGGCCCTTCCCAGATACGCAGTATTTT.

This clonotype was recorded a few times. Here the CDR3 DNA reads TGTGCCAGCAGCGTGTTAAGGACTAGTTGGATCGAGCAGTACTTC. Protein sequence: CASSVLRTSWIEQYF. The gene calls are TRBV7-8 and TRBJ2-7, with 7 bases identical to TRBD2. This CDR3 has 15 amino acids. The J segment lost 6 bases and the V segment lost 5 bases, leaving 13 bases of the junction unmatched. Germline CDR1 SGHVS, CDR2 FQNEAQ.

This clonotype showed up just a few times. The gene calls are TRBV11-2 and TRBJ2-5; TRBD1 agrees at 7 bases. V was pared by 5 bases and J by 2 bases, with 14 bases of the junction left unmatched. The CDR3 is made up of 17 amino acids. Germline values: CDR1 SGHAT, CDR2 FQNNGV. In nucleotides, the CDR3 is TGTGCCAGCAGCAACCTCCGGGACAGCCAATTTCAAGAGACCCAGTACTTC. Its protein is CASSNLRDSQFQETQYF.

The genes are TRBV7-8 and TRBJ2-3; D perhaps matches TRBD2 (6 bases). Trimming left V 5 bases short and J 3 bases short, with 15 bases between. Per the germline V gene, CDR1 is SGHVS and CDR2 is FQNEAQ. This CDR3 spans 15 amino acids. This CDR3 reads CASSPGTDETDTQYF. DNA for the CDR3: TGTGCCAGCAGCCCCGGGACTGATGAGACAGATACGCAGTATTTT.

This clonotype turned up a few times. The V and J genes are TRBV7-3 and TRBJ2-1, with 11 positions matching TRBD2. Trimming cost V 4 bases and J 13 bases; bases outside gene matches: 9. The CDR3 contains 14 residues. Germline-derived CDR1 and CDR2 are SGHTA and FQGTGA. The CDR3 loop reads CASSSEGLAGYQFF. The CDR3 coding sequence is TGTGCCAGCAGCTCTGAAGGACTAGCGGGCTACCAGTTCTTC.

This clonotype was picked up a small number of times. CDR3 sequence: CAISDLGSDTQYF. The CDR3 DNA is TGTGCCATCAGTGACTTAGGGTCAGATACGCAGTATTTT. This sequence joins TRBV10-3 and TRBJ2-3, with D unresolved. This CDR3 has 13 amino acids. Germline CDR1 reads ENHRY; CDR2 reads SYGVKD. Trimming pared 3 bases from V and 4 bases from J, leaving 8 bases between.

This chain uses TRBV12-3 or TRBV12-4 with TRBJ2-5; D perhaps matches TRBD1 (6 bases). The CDR3 loop spans 14 amino acids. V was cut by 6 bases and J by 4 bases, with 15 bases left in between. The CDR3 loop reads CASSPTGQRETQYF. The CDR3 DNA reads as TGTGCCAGCAGCCCTACTGGACAGAGAGAGACCCAGTACTTC.

This clonotype showed up just a few times. The chain has TRBV6-5 and TRBJ2-3; no reliable D call. V was trimmed by 4 bases and J by 6 bases, leaving 11 bases between them. This CDR3 region has 13 residues. The germline V gene encodes CDR1 MNHEY and CDR2 SVGAGI. The CDR3 coding sequence is TGTGCCAGCAGTTTCGGACCAATTGATACGCAGTATTTT. This codes for CASSFGPIDTQYF.

V gene TRBV11-2 combines with J gene TRBJ1-4; TRBD1 aligns across 9 bases. V lost 8 bases, J lost 4 bases, and 14 bases stayed unmatched. CDR1 and CDR2 (germline): SGHAT, FQNNGV. The CDR3 totals 17 residues. In DNA form, the CDR3 reads TGTGCCAGCCCCACCGGGACAGGGCCGTTGGTTAATGAAAAACTGTTTTTT. Translating gives CASPTGTGPLVNEKLFF.

J is TRBJ2-5 and V is TRBV24-1; a possible D gene is TRBD1 (6 bases). Germline V gene lookup returns CDR1 KGHDR and CDR2 SFDVKD. The length of the CDR3 is 17 residues. The V and J ends lost 4 bases and 0 bases respectively, with 17 bases between them. In DNA form, the CDR3 reads TGTGCCACCAGTGACTCCAGGGGCCTCGGGTACCAAGAGACCCAGTACTTC. It is translated as CATSDSRGLGYQETQYF.

This clonotype appeared a few times. This chain connects TRBV20-1 to TRBJ2-1; 9 positions match TRBD2. Per the germline V gene, CDR1 is DFQATT and CDR2 is SNEGSKA (reference sequence). V gave up 7 bases and J gave up 7 bases; unmatched junction bases: 8. CDR3 size: 13 residues. The CDR3 protein is CSGTAGGMNEQFF. CDR3 coding DNA: TGCAGTGGCACAGCGGGAGGTATGAATGAGCAGTTCTTC.

This clonotype was detected a few times. The chain is built from TRBV9 and TRBJ2-1; 14 positions agree with TRBD2. Germline loops: CDR1 SGDLS, CDR2 YYNGEE. The CDR3 sequence is 15 residues long. V trimming: 0 bases; J trimming: 12 bases; junction bases outside the gene matches: 5. For the CDR3, the DNA is TGTGCCAGCAGCGTAGGGGGGACTAGCGGGAGTGGGCAGTTCTTC. Translating gives CASSVGGTSGSGQFF.

Concerning this clonotype: A read error may be the cause here, since a much bigger clone is one base away. The chain combines TRBV11-2 with TRBJ2-1, with D possibly TRBD1 on 6 matching bases. The CDR3 has 14 amino acids. The V gene lost 1 base and the J gene lost 4 bases, with 8 bases spanning the gap. Germline V gene lookup returns CDR1 SGHAT and CDR2 FQNNGV. The CDR3 DNA reads as TGTGCCAGCAGCTTAGGGGGACATTACAATGAGCAGTTCTTC. Translation: CASSLGGHYNEQFF.

The V gene is TRBV7-2, the J gene TRBJ1-5; no clear D. The V end was cut by 1 base, the J end by 4 bases, with 8 bases between. Germline V gene lookup returns CDR1 SGHTA and CDR2 FQGNSA. The CDR3 has 14 amino acids. The CDR3 protein is CASSLDRANQPQHF. The CDR3 region has the DNA TGTGCCAGCAGCTTAGACAGAGCAAATCAGCCCCAGCATTTT.

This clonotype was picked up many times. The rearrangement joins TRBV5-1 to TRBJ2-6; D is ambiguous. The germline gives CDR1 SGHRS, CDR2 YFSETQ. The CDR3 extends over 14 amino acids. With 4 bases removed from V and 0 bases from J, the gap between germline ends came to 5 bases. CDR3 region: CASSPSSGANVLTF. CDR3 DNA: TGCGCCAGCAGCCCCAGCTCTGGGGCCAACGTCCTGACTTTC.

This clonotype has just a few counts. The CDR3 region has the DNA TGTGCCAGCGACCAGGGGACAGCTACCTACGAGCAGTACTTC. Translating gives CASDQGTATYEQYF. The chain has TRBV2 and TRBJ2-7, with 7 bases aligning to TRBD1. Per the germline V gene, CDR1 is SNHLY and CDR2 is FYNNEI. There are 14 residues in the CDR3. Trimming cost V 8 bases and J 2 bases; bases outside gene matches: 9.

This clonotype was found a few times. The V call is TRBV2, the J call TRBJ2-3; possibly TRBD2 for D (5 bases). The germline V gene has CDR1 SNHLY and CDR2 FYNNEI. V lost 8 bases and J 2 bases, leaving 8 bases between the germline ends. The CDR3 has 12 residues. CDR3 sequence: CASEADTDTQYF. The DNA for the CDR3 is TGTGCCAGCGAAGCGGACACAGATACGCAGTATTTT.

This clonotype has only a few counts. J is TRBJ1-1 and V is TRBV4-2; the D is unclear. Deletions cut 4 bases from V and 0 bases from J, with 15 bases between. The CDR3 has 16 residues. CDR1 is LGHNA, CDR2 YNFKEQ, per germline. CDR3 sequence (DNA): TGTGCCAGCAGCCCCGCGACATCCACCATGAACACTGAAGCTTTCTTT. Its protein is CASSPATSTMNTEAFF.

The V call is TRBV28, the J call TRBJ2-7, with TRBD2 matching 10 bases. Unmatched junction bases numbered 5, after V lost 5 bases and J lost 7 bases. The CDR3 covers 13 residues. Germline assignment: CDR1 MDHEN and CDR2 SYDVKM. In DNA, the CDR3 is TGTGCCAGCAGTAATAGCGGGAGGTCGGAGCAGTACTTC. Translated, it gives CASSNSGRSEQYF.

The chain links TRBV20-1 to TRBJ2-1, with TRBD2 matching 8 bases. CDR1 and CDR2 from the germline V gene are DFQATT and SNEGSKA (reference sequence). The ends lost 5 bases at V and 0 bases at J; junction bases unmatched: 12. CDR3 length: 17 amino acids. CDR3 sequence: CSAHISGVITSYNEQFF. CDR3 coding DNA: TGCAGTGCTCATATTAGCGGGGTCATTACCTCCTACAATGAGCAGTTCTTC.

The rearrangement links TRBV5-4 to TRBJ2-2; D might be TRBD1 or TRBD2, each matching 6 bases. The CDR3 is made up of 16 amino acids. V lost 5 bases and J 4 bases, leaving 18 bases between the germline ends. In germline, CDR1 is SGHNT, CDR2 YYREEE (reference sequence). The CDR3: CASSPVGGPGTGELFF. The CDR3 DNA is TGTGCCAGCAGTCCGGTGGGGGGCCCGGGCACCGGGGAGCTGTTTTTT.

This clonotype turned up a few times. The genes are TRBV5-4 and TRBJ2-5; 7 bases fit TRBD1. Germline V gene sequence: CDR1 SGHNT, CDR2 YYREEE (reference sequence). J was trimmed by 2 bases and V by 4 bases; bases with no gene match: 5. The CDR3 runs 14 residues. CDR3: CASSGRQGQETQYF. The CDR3 DNA reads TGTGCCAGCAGCGGCAGACAGGGTCAAGAGACCCAGTACTTC.

Only a few counts were recorded for this clonotype. CDR3 DNA: TGTGCCAGCAGCACGACAGGATACCATGAGCAGTTCTTC. Translating gives CASSTTGYHEQFF. This rearrangement joins TRBV5-4 to TRBJ2-1; the D gene is possibly TRBD1 (6 bases). The CDR3 sequence is 13 residues long. Germline V CDR1 and CDR2: SGHNT, YYREEE (reference sequence). Trimming left V 4 bases short and J 8 bases short, with 13 bases between.